This section outlines one TCR beta chain sequence together with its context. Its antigen is as yet unknown. The CDR3 is 14 amino acids. With V trimmed by 5 bases and J by 7 bases, 7 bases remained unmatched. Germline assignment: CDR1 ENHRY and CDR2 SYGVKD. The data were obtained in a study of CD8 T cells in ankylosing spondylitis. General study findings and limits: Roughly 8 highly homologous variants formed a TCR beta motif that appeared characteristic of ankylosing spondylitis blood.

TCRdb reprocessed the 5' RACE reads with MiXCR, giving one entry per CDR3 protein. The sample records a few hundred thousand distinct CDR3 sequences, 15% to 20% being singletons. The sequenced material came from blood, either unsorted or a sorted T cell fraction (not recorded which). The chain uses TRBV10-3 and TRBJ2-1; 8 nucleotides agree with TRBD2. The receptor's source is a male donor with ankylosing spondylitis or in good health (not recorded which). The CDR3 region has the DNA TGTGCCATCAGTCCGGGACTAGAGTTGAATGAGCAGTTCTTC. This translates into CAISPGLELNEQFF.